This TCR beta chain was captured by sequencing in a study of T cell responses to AZD1222 COVID-19 vaccine. Notes on the study in general: Spike-specific TCR breadth and depth went up after people got two AZD1222 doses. Nearly half of spike-specific TCRs reportedly go after variant regions that carry no mutations. Just 5 to 7 people given AZD1222 tested seropositive at baseline.

This CDR3 comprises 13 residues. Germline values: CDR1 MDHEN, CDR2 SYDVKM. The germline V and J ends were trimmed by 2 bases and 3 bases, with 8 bases remaining between them. Details on this clone: No antigen is known for it.

Second-dose intervals near 4 or 12 weeks were combined. The assay was immunoSEQ multiplex PCR, and TCRdb's table has in-frame clones only and misses some. Of some 45,000 clones in the sample, roughly 87% are singletons; the top ten hold about a third. The chain couples TRBV28 to TRBJ2-7; a weak D match, TRBD2 (6 bases). The sample in question was peripheral blood, obtained 28 days after the second AZD1222 dose. The origin of this receptor is an adult who received the AZD1222 COVID-19 vaccine. The CDR3 DNA reads as TGTGCCAGCAGTTTAGTGGGGGGCTACGAGCAGTACTTC. Translating gives CASSLVGGYEQYF.